The 10 T cell receptor beta chains given below trace back to one sample, sequenced in a study of T cells after yellow fever vaccination. TCRdb fed the 5' RACE reads into MiXCR, producing one record per CDR3 protein. The table includes about 370,000 distinct CDR3 sequences, roughly 12% detected once. This specimen was PBMCs, taken on the day of the first yellow fever vaccination. The receptors here all came from a man aged 18 to 30 who received the YFV17D yellow fever vaccine.

This clonotype occurred a few times. The chain uses TRBV5-8 and TRBJ2-3; TRBD1 is a possible D gene (6 bases). The CDR3 length is 17 residues. Germline V gives CDR1 SGHTS, CDR2 YDEGEE. V lost 4 bases to trimming and J lost 1 base, with 19 bases between them. CDR3 sequence (DNA): TGTGCCAGCAGCCGAGGTTCTCAGGGGAGCGGCACAGATACGCAGTATTTT. It encodes CASSRGSQGSGTDTQYF.

V gene TRBV29-1 combines with J gene TRBJ2-3; D not resolved. This CDR3 has 12 amino acids. Germline-derived CDR1 and CDR2 are SQVTM and ANQGSEA. V was shortened by 5 bases and J by 5 bases, with 11 bases between the two germline ends. In DNA, the CDR3 is TGCAGCGTTAGCTCAGCTAGAGATACGCAGTATTTT. It specifies CSVSSARDTQYF.

This clonotype has a count of ten or more. The chain joins TRBV5-1 to TRBJ2-1; 8 positions agree with TRBD1. There are 16 residues in the CDR3. V was clipped by 4 bases and J by 9 bases; unmatched bases: 15. The germline V gene has CDR1 SGHRS and CDR2 YFSETQ. The CDR3 DNA reads as TGCGCCAGCAGCAATTCAGGGTTTCCAGGGGGCTTTGAGCAGTTCTTC. Amino acid sequence: CASSNSGFPGGFEQFF.

This clonotype was counted a few times. The J gene is TRBJ1-2, the V gene TRBV3-1; 7 bases fit TRBD1. The germline gives CDR1 LGHDT, CDR2 YNNKEL (reference sequence). V shed 0 bases, J shed 2 bases, and the junction held 0 bases outside the gene matches. CDR3 size: 14 residues. The CDR3, as DNA: TGTGCCAGCAGCCAAGAGGGACAGAACTATGGCTACACCTTC. It codes for CASSQEGQNYGYTF.

The chain recombines TRBV6-1 with TRBJ1-2, with TRBD1 as a possible D gene (6 bases). The germline V and J ends were trimmed by 7 bases and 8 bases, with 17 bases remaining between them. This CDR3 is built from 13 residues. Germline CDR1 reads MNHNS; CDR2 reads SASEGT. The CDR3 bases are TGTGCCAGCATCGATCCCAGGGGACGGGGCTACACCTTC. Its translation is CASIDPRGRGYTF.

This clonotype was found a few times. The chain uses TRBV12-3 or TRBV12-4 and TRBJ2-1, with 9 positions matching TRBD2. The CDR3 covers 15 residues. Trimming cost V 7 bases and J 4 bases; bases outside gene matches: 8. Written as DNA, the CDR3 is TGTGCCAGCATCTGGGGTAGCGGGGGTTACAATGAGCAGTTCTTC. Its translation: CASIWGSGGYNEQFF.

This clonotype was picked up a small number of times. The chain uses TRBV9 and TRBJ1-4, with D maybe TRBD1 (5 bases). The CDR3 is made up of 15 amino acids. The germline V and J ends were trimmed by 1 base and 8 bases, with 15 bases remaining between them. Germline V gene sequence: CDR1 SGDLS, CDR2 YYNGEE. The CDR3 DNA reads as TGTGCCAGCAGCGTACTTGGGCAGGGAGGAGAAAAACTGTTTTTT. It encodes CASSVLGQGGEKLFF.

V gene TRBV15 combines with J gene TRBJ2-1, with D hard to call. The CDR3 length is 13 residues. Germline CDR1 and CDR2: LNHNV and YYDKDF (reference sequence). The V end was cut by 0 bases, the J end by 3 bases, with 3 bases between. CDR3 amino acids: CATSRESYNEQFF. CDR3 nucleotide sequence: TGTGCCACCAGCAGAGAGAGCTACAATGAGCAGTTCTTC.

The CDR3 loop reads CASSPPMVTGELFF. DNA for the CDR3: TGTGCCAGTAGTCCCCCTATGGTCACCGGGGAGCTGTTTTTT. The chain carries TRBV19 and TRBJ2-2, with D unclear. CDR3 size: 14 residues. CDR1 and CDR2 (germline): LNHDA, SQIVND (reference sequence). V lost 5 bases to trimming and J lost 4 bases, with 11 bases between them.

The CDR3 reads CSARTGTRGETQYF. The CDR3 nucleotides are TGCAGTGCTAGAACCGGGACTAGGGGAGAGACCCAGTACTTC. J is TRBJ2-5 and V is TRBV20-1; 8 nucleotides align to TRBD2. The CDR3 has 14 residues. Trimming took 2 bases from V and 4 from J; bases not matched to a gene: 6. The germline gives CDR1 DFQATT, CDR2 SNEGSKA (reference sequence).